These T cell receptor beta chains were read from a single sample in a study of T cells in Graves' hyperthyroidism and ophthalmopathy. TCRdb processed the multiplex PCR reads anew with MiXCR; each CDR3 protein has one entry. The sample has under 300,000 distinct CDR3 sequences, roughly 15% seen once. The sequenced material came from blood. These receptors came from a woman in her thirties or forties with Graves' hyperthyroidism that later progressed to Graves' ophthalmopathy. CDR3s include the opening cysteine and the closing phenylalanine or tryptophan. The D gene is left open where the match is weak. Clone size is shown for a subset of rows, as once, few, many or a class of expanded clone.

V,size,D,J,DNA,CDR3
TRBV4-1,many,-,TRBJ2-7,TGCGCCAGCAGCCAAGCGGTTCTTTCCGAGCAGTACTTC,CASSQAVLSEQYF
TRBV7-2,many,TRBD1,TRBJ2-7,TGTGCCAGCAGCTTCGCCGACAGGGCGGTTCCCTACGAGCAGTACTTC,CASSFADRAVPYEQYF
TRBV20-1,-,-,TRBJ2-1,TGCAGTGCTAGGGGTGACAGAGCCTACAATGAGCAGTTCTTC,CSARGDRAYNEQFF
TRBV20-1,-,TRBD2,TRBJ2-1,TGCAGTGCTAGCCCCCCTAGCGGGAGGTTGAATGAGCAGTTCTTC,CSASPPSGRLNEQFF
TRBV15,many,-,TRBJ1-1,TGTGCCACCAGCAGAGATAATAGAAACACTGAAGCTTTCTTT,CATSRDNRNTEAFF
TRBV11-2,many,TRBD1,TRBJ1-4,TGTGCCAGCAGCTCGGGACAGGGCGGTGGAAAACTGTTTTTT,CASSSGQGGGKLFF
TRBV20-1,many,-,TRBJ2-7,TGCAGTGCCGGGGGGACACTGAATTACGAGCAGTACTTC,CSAGGTLNYEQYF
TRBV2,-,TRBD2,TRBJ2-1,TGTGCCAGCCGCCTACCGGGACTAGCGGTCCCCTACAATGAGCAGTTCTTC,CASRLPGLAVPYNEQFF
TRBV7-2,many,TRBD1,TRBJ1-1,TGTGCCAGCAGGATGACAGGGCGCGGGAACACTGAAGCTTTCTTT,CASRMTGRGNTEAFF
TRBV7-6,many,-,TRBJ2-2,TGTGCCAGCAGCTTACAAATCACGAACACCGGGGAGCTGTTTTTT,CASSLQITNTGELFF
TRBV5-4,-,TRBD1,TRBJ1-1,TGTGCCAGCAGCTCCCTCAACCGGGACAGGGGGCTAAACACTGAAGCTTTCTTT,CASSSLNRDRGLNTEAFF
TRBV20-1,few,-,TRBJ2-2,TGCAGTGCTGGGGGGGGCCTCACGAACACCGGGGAGCTGTTTTTT,CSAGGGLTNTGELFF
TRBV9,many,-,TRBJ2-3,TGTGCCAGCAGCGTAGTAGGGGAGGACACAGATACGCAGTATTTT,CASSVVGEDTDTQYF
TRBV27,many,TRBD1,TRBJ2-7,TGTGCCAGCAGCAGGGGGTACGACGAGCAGTACTTC,CASSRGYDEQYF
TRBV29-1,many,-,TRBJ2-6,TGCAGCGCACTGATAAGGCTGTCTGGGGCCAACGTCCTGACTTTC,CSALIRLSGANVLTF
TRBV19,many,-,TRBJ2-1,TGTGCCAGTAGTATGACTGCCCTTATTTCCTATGAGCAGTTCTTC,CASSMTALISYEQFF
TRBV11-2,-,TRBD2,TRBJ2-1,TGTGCCAGCAGCCCTCCGCGGGAGGGCCGGAGCAATGAGCAGTTCTTC,CASSPPREGRSNEQFF
TRBV5-6,-,TRBD2,TRBJ2-7,TGTGCCAGCAGCTCTATAGCGGGAGCCGGGAACGAGCAGTACTTC,CASSSIAGAGNEQYF
TRBV12-3/TRBV12-4,many,TRBD2,TRBJ2-7,TGTGCCAGCACCTTGGGCGGGAGGGACGAGCAGTACTTC,CASTLGGRDEQYF
TRBV20-1,-,-,TRBJ2-1,TGCAGTGCTAGAGGTGGTTTGGCTTGGAATGAGCAGTTCTTC,CSARGGLAWNEQFF
TRBV6-6,many,-,TRBJ1-1,TGTGCCAGCAGTTACTTTGTAGGACAGTGGAACACTGAAGCTTTCTTT,CASSYFVGQWNTEAFF
TRBV28,many,-,TRBJ1-6,TGTGCCAGCATCAACAGGGCCTTAAGCTCCTATAATTCACCCCTCCACTTT,CASINRALSSYNSPLHF
TRBV19,many,TRBD2,TRBJ2-1,TGTGCCAGTAGTAGTACTAGCGGGAGTGGAAATGAGCAGTTCTTC,CASSSTSGSGNEQFF
TRBV5-6,many,-,TRBJ1-5,TGTGCCAGCAGCTTGTGGGAGGGGCGTCAGCCCCAGCATTTT,CASSLWEGRQPQHF